The rows below give T cell receptor beta chains drawn from one sample of a study of graft-versus-host responses after intestinal transplantation. Profiling relied on immunoSEQ multiplex PCR, and the TCRdb table lists in-frame clones only, not all of them. The data hold some 46,000 clones, with roughly 93% observed a single time. Source: PBMCs, taken 750 to 850 days after a first intestinal transplant, on the day of a second. The source is a human patient who received an intestinal transplant, so some T cells may come from the graft donor. Both conserved end residues are part of each CDR3. Fields, in order: clone size, J gene, D gene, V gene, CDR3 DNA, CDR3 protein. D genes are given only for firm matches. Only some rows state a clone size, as once, few, many or a class for expanded clones.

clone size: NA; J gene: TRBJ2-7; D gene: TRBD1; V gene: TRBV6-1; CDR3 DNA: TGTGCCAGCAGTAGGGGACAGGCGACTACCTACGAGCAGTACTTC; CDR3 protein: CASSRGQATTYEQYF
clone size: NA; J gene: TRBJ1-2; D gene: NA; V gene: TRBV2; CDR3 DNA: TGTGCCAGCAGTGAGATCAGACATCGATGCACCTTC; CDR3 protein: CASSEIRHRCTF
clone size: NA; J gene: TRBJ2-7; D gene: NA; V gene: TRBV29-1; CDR3 DNA: TGCAGCGTTGCGGGAAGAGGGGGGTACGAGCAGTACTTC; CDR3 protein: CSVAGRGGYEQYF
clone size: NA; J gene: TRBJ2-1; D gene: NA; V gene: TRBV6-5; CDR3 DNA: TGTGCCAGCAGACTACCTAGGTCGGGGGATGAGCAGTTCTTC; CDR3 protein: CASRLPRSGDEQFF
clone size: NA; J gene: TRBJ2-5; D gene: NA; V gene: TRBV15; CDR3 DNA: TGTGCCACCAGCAGAGATCTACCCTCCCCCGGAGCCCCAAGGGAGACCCAGTACTTC; CDR3 protein: CATSRDLPSPGAPRETQYF
clone size: once; J gene: TRBJ2-5; D gene: NA; V gene: TRBV6-5; CDR3 DNA: TGTGCCAGCAGTTACGTAGGTGGGAAAGAGACCCAGTACTTC; CDR3 protein: CASSYVGGKETQYF
clone size: NA; J gene: TRBJ2-3; D gene: NA; V gene: TRBV7-2; CDR3 DNA: TGTGCCAGCAGCTTAAGTCGAGCGGCAGATACGCAGTATTTT; CDR3 protein: CASSLSRAADTQYF
clone size: NA; J gene: TRBJ2-7; D gene: NA; V gene: TRBV6-5; CDR3 DNA: TGTGCCAGCAGTTACTCGGTGCCGGTCCTCTCCTACGAGCAGTACTTC; CDR3 protein: CASSYSVPVLSYEQYF
clone size: NA; J gene: TRBJ2-3; D gene: NA; V gene: TRBV6-1; CDR3 DNA: TGTGCCAGCAAGGAAGGGGGCACAGATACGCAGTATTTT; CDR3 protein: CASKEGGTDTQYF
clone size: NA; J gene: TRBJ2-7; D gene: TRBD2; V gene: TRBV9; CDR3 DNA: TGTGCCAGCACCCCGGGACTAGCGGGAGTGTCCTACGAGCAGTACTTC; CDR3 protein: CASTPGLAGVSYEQYF
clone size: once; J gene: TRBJ2-7; D gene: TRBD1; V gene: TRBV7-3; CDR3 DNA: TGTGCCAGCAGCCAACGTCCGGGACAGGGCCCCTACGAGCAGTACTTC; CDR3 protein: CASSQRPGQGPYEQYF
clone size: NA; J gene: TRBJ1-1; D gene: NA; V gene: TRBV18; CDR3 DNA: TGTGCCAGCTCACAGGCGGAGGAGACGGAAGCTTTCTTT; CDR3 protein: CASSQAEETEAFF
clone size: NA; J gene: TRBJ2-5; D gene: NA; V gene: TRBV6-5; CDR3 DNA: TGTGCCAGCAGTTACTCTCGAATCCAGTACTTC; CDR3 protein: CASSYSRIQYF
clone size: NA; J gene: TRBJ1-5; D gene: TRBD1; V gene: TRBV19; CDR3 DNA: TGTGCCAGTAGTATCCTGACAGGGGTCCAGCCCCAGCATTTT; CDR3 protein: CASSILTGVQPQHF
clone size: NA; J gene: TRBJ1-2; D gene: NA; V gene: TRBV27; CDR3 DNA: TGTGCCAGCAGTCCTTCTGAGACAGGCTATGGCTACACCTTC; CDR3 protein: CASSPSETGYGYTF
clone size: NA; J gene: TRBJ2-3; D gene: TRBD1; V gene: TRBV19; CDR3 DNA: TGTGCCAGTAGTAGGGGACAGGGGGGAGATACGCAGTATTTT; CDR3 protein: CASSRGQGGDTQYF
clone size: NA; J gene: TRBJ1-1; D gene: TRBD1; V gene: TRBV27; CDR3 DNA: TGTGCCAGCAGCTATGGGACAGTGGCTGAAGCTTTCTTT; CDR3 protein: CASSYGTVAEAFF
clone size: NA; J gene: TRBJ2-1; D gene: TRBD1; V gene: TRBV5-1; CDR3 DNA: TGCGCCAGCCGGACAGGGGGGTACAATGAGCAGTTCTTC; CDR3 protein: CASRTGGYNEQFF
clone size: NA; J gene: TRBJ1-1; D gene: NA; V gene: TRBV2; CDR3 DNA: TGTGCCAGCAGTGAATGGCAGGGGAGGTATCGAGAGAACACTGAAGCTTTCTTT; CDR3 protein: CASSEWQGRYRENTEAFF
clone size: once; J gene: TRBJ2-1; D gene: NA; V gene: TRBV7-9; CDR3 DNA: TGTGCCAGCAGCCCCCGGGCGGCCCACAATGAGCAGTTCTTC; CDR3 protein: CASSPRAAHNEQFF
clone size: NA; J gene: TRBJ2-7; D gene: NA; V gene: TRBV4-1; CDR3 DNA: TGCGCCAGCAGCCAAGTCGTACTAGCCTCCTACGAGCAGTACTTC; CDR3 protein: CASSQVVLASYEQYF
clone size: NA; J gene: TRBJ1-6; D gene: NA; V gene: TRBV28; CDR3 DNA: TGTGCCAGCAGTCCCCTTGGCACGGAGATACTTAATAATTCACCCCTCCACTTT; CDR3 protein: CASSPLGTEILNNSPLHF
clone size: NA; J gene: TRBJ2-1; D gene: NA; V gene: TRBV14; CDR3 DNA: TGTGCCAGCAGCCCCTCCAGGACAGAACAAAAAAATGAGCAGTTCTTC; CDR3 protein: CASSPSRTEQKNEQFF
clone size: NA; J gene: TRBJ2-1; D gene: TRBD1; V gene: TRBV18; CDR3 DNA: TGTGCCAGCTCACCTTCCACCCGAATCTCGGGACAGGGATACAATGAGCAGTTCTTC; CDR3 protein: CASSPSTRISGQGYNEQFF